This TCR beta chain was identified in a study of technical replicates of blood from a few donors. Method: immunoSEQ multiplex PCR; TCRdb's copy keeps in-frame clones and lacks some. This table holds 13,000 to 15,000 clones, around 83% found once. This CDR3 has 11 residues. CDR1 DFQATT and CDR2 SNEGSKA come from the germline V gene (reference sequence). Deletions cut 6 bases from V and 3 bases from J, with 9 bases between. This receptor was identified in a human donor in good health. The chain has TRBV20-1 and TRBJ2-7, with D perhaps matching TRBD2 (5 bases). Sequencing used PBMCs. The CDR3 protein is CSARTGYEQYF. The CDR3 DNA is TGCAGTGCCAGGACTGGCTACGAGCAGTACTTC.